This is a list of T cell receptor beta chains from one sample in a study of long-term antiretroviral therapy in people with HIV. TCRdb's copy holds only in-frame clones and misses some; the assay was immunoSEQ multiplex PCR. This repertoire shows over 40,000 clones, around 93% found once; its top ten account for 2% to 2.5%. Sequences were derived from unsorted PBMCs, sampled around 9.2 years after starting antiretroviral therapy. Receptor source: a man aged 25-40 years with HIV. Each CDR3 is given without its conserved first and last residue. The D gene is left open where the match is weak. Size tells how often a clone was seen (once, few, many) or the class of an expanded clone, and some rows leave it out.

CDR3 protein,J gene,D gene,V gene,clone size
ASSYREGETQY,TRBJ2-5,-,TRBV6-5,once
AGGWRAGELF,TRBJ2-2,-,TRBV6-1,-
ASSPGTGIHEQY,TRBJ2-7,TRBD1,TRBV6-5,-
ASSLPLRRGLETQY,TRBJ2-5,-,TRBV11-3,-
ASSPRGTGELF,TRBJ2-2,-,TRBV28,-
ASSSRDTGELF,TRBJ2-2,-,TRBV7-3,-
ASSEREGTTY,TRBJ2-7,-,TRBV2,-
ASRPTQGTEDEQY,TRBJ2-7,-,TRBV9,-
AISGVGSNTGELF,TRBJ2-2,-,TRBV10-3,-
ASRSPGQGNSPLH,TRBJ1-6,TRBD1,TRBV28,-
ASSAEQGGDTEAF,TRBJ1-1,-,TRBV19,-
ASSTQDSPLH,TRBJ1-6,-,TRBV5-4,-
ASSLGPPELIGTSSFNEQF,TRBJ2-1,TRBD2,TRBV5-1,-
ASSLGPRNEKLF,TRBJ1-4,-,TRBV18,-
ASSLPGQGEHGYT,TRBJ1-2,TRBD1,TRBV28,-
ASSYGVGELF,TRBJ2-2,-,TRBV19,-
ASSFNPTNEKLF,TRBJ1-4,-,TRBV7-2,-
ASSASTGNNSPLH,TRBJ1-6,-,TRBV6-4,once
ASSEYSGGLTDTQY,TRBJ2-3,TRBD2,TRBV5-1,-
ASSFVASTDTQY,TRBJ2-3,-,TRBV27,-
ASSLGGGRSYNEQF,TRBJ2-1,-,TRBV28,-
ASLQSGQPQH,TRBJ1-5,-,TRBV28,-
ASSDSSGGSDTQY,TRBJ2-3,TRBD2,TRBV6-4,medium-sized
ASSLSRDRGNANTGELF,TRBJ2-2,TRBD1,TRBV7-8,-
ASSGQEGGDTQY,TRBJ2-3,TRBD1,TRBV6-5,once
ASSIDVRQPFYGYT,TRBJ1-2,-,TRBV19,-
ASSDVLGTDTQY,TRBJ2-3,-,TRBV2,-
ATSRARILAGGKDEQF,TRBJ2-1,TRBD2,TRBV15,-